One and the same sample provided the 22 T cell receptor beta chains below, sequenced in a study of CD8+ T cells in alopecia areata. Cells pooled from cutaneous lymph nodes were sorted on CD4, CD8alpha, NKG2D, NKG2ACE and other markers. RNA extraction was followed by reverse transcription into cDNA, which acted as the sequencing template. Only in-frame clones appear in the TCRdb table, and some are missing; sequencing was by immunoSEQ multiplex PCR. In total the sample includes about 300,000 clones, none of them seen once. The sample consisted of CD4+ T cells sorted from a lymph node. All receptors come from a C3H/HeJ mouse with alopecia areata. MHC haplotype of the strain: H2-k.

On this clone itself: Germline and genes here are mouse. The DNA ends 4 residues before the CDR3 does, and the rest of the CDR3 is filled in from the germline J gene. The chain uses TRBV13-1 and TRBJ2-2; the match to TRBD1 covers 7 bases. CDR1 is NSHNY, CDR2 SYGAGN, per germline. This CDR3 spans 14 amino acids. Unmatched junction bases numbered 5, after V lost 3 bases and J lost 6 bases. The covered CDR3 bases are TGTGCCAGCAGTGGGAGACAGGGAGCCGGG. Protein: CASSGRQGAG. The whole CDR3 protein is CASSGRQGAGQLYF.

This clone was detected only a few times. Mouse names are used for the genes. The read terminates 4 residues before the CDR3 end, so the remaining end is supplied by the germline J gene. V is TRBV2 and J is TRBJ1-2; TRBD1 matches 9 bases. Germline loops: CDR1 LGHNA, CDR2 YSYQKL. This CDR3 spans 15 amino acids. The trim removed 1 base at V and 2 bases at J, leaving 2 bases unmatched. The sequenced CDR3 bases are TGTGCCAGCAGCCAAGGGGGGACAGGGAACTCC. The encoded protein is CASSQGGTGNS. The whole CDR3 sequence reads CASSQGGTGNSDYTF. Together with reference TRBV2 and TRBJ1-2, the CDR3 gives the full variable domain: DPKIIQKPKYLVAVTGSEKILICEQYLGHNAMYWYRQSAKKPLEFMFSYSYQKLMDNQTASSRFQPQSSKKNHLDLQITALKPDDSATYFCASSQGGTGNSDYTFGSGTRLLVI.

This clone was found a few times. Mouse gene names apply. Read coverage stops 4 residues before the CDR3 terminus; the germline J gene supplies the remainder. This rearrangement joins TRBV14 to TRBJ2-1; TRBD1 is a possible D gene (6 bases). This CDR3 spans 14 amino acids. V was clipped by 5 bases and J by 1 base, with 10 bases between them. Germline values: CDR1 SGHDT, CDR2 FRDEAV. The DNA read from the CDR3 is TGTGCCAGCAGAGTGGGACAAAACTATGCT. Protein sequence: CASRVGQNYA. The complete CDR3 protein is CASRVGQNYAEQFF.

This clone was observed many times. Germline and genes here are mouse. The read ends 4 residues early relative to the CDR3; the germline J gene fills the gap. The same CDR3 arises from other DNA sequences in this sample as well. This sequence joins TRBV5 and TRBJ1-2; 9 nucleotides align to TRBD1. Germline CDR1 is LGHNA and CDR2 is YNLKQL (reference sequence). CDR3 length: 15 amino acids. V trimming: 0 bases; J trimming: 2 bases; junction bases outside the gene matches: 1. CDR3 DNA, as far as it was read: TGTGCCAGCAGCCAAGATGGGACAGGGAACTCC. Residues: CASSQDGTGNS. The full CDR3 sequence reads CASSQDGTGNSDYTF.

This clone was observed a few times. Gene names denote mouse genes. Coverage ceases 4 residues before the CDR3 finishes, and the germline J gene fills in the end. The chain couples TRBV13-1 to TRBJ1-2; D possibly corresponds to TRBD1 (6 bases). The length of the CDR3 is 15 residues. V lost 3 bases, J lost 0 bases, and 12 bases lay in between. CDR1 and CDR2 (germline): NSHNY, SYGAGN. CDR3 bases read: TGTGCCAGCAGTGGAGGACAGAATTCAAACTCC. Translation: CASSGGQNSNS. The CDR3 in its entirety is CASSGGQNSNSDYTF.

Worth noting for this clone: Gene labels here are mouse ones. The read finishes 3 residues shy of the CDR3 end, and the germline J gene is used to complete it. The genes are TRBV19 and TRBJ1-6; D perhaps matches TRBD1 (5 bases). TRBJ1-6 is an open reading frame, and its role is uncertain. The V gene lost 1 base and the J gene lost 7 bases, with 12 bases spanning the gap. The CDR3 is made up of 15 amino acids. The germline V gene has CDR1 FNHDT and CDR2 SITEND (reference sequence). Incomplete CDR3 DNA: TGTGCCAGCAGTATACGCCCCGGGGGGAATTCGCCC. Translated, it gives CASSIRPGGNSP. The whole CDR3 protein is CASSIRPGGNSPLYF.

On this clone itself: Mouse gene names and germline throughout. The sequence runs out 4 residues before the end of the CDR3; the remainder is reconstructed from the germline J gene. Other nucleotide sequences in the sample specify the same CDR3. This chain joins TRBV13-1 and TRBJ2-3; the D gene is possibly TRBD1 (5 bases). Trimming left V 3 bases short and J 0 bases short, with 8 bases between. CDR3 length: 14 amino acids. The germline CDR1 and CDR2 sequences are NSHNY and SYGAGN. CDR3 bases read: TGTGCCAGCAGTGGCAGGGCTAGTGCAGAA. It yields the protein CASSGRASAE. The entire CDR3 protein reads CASSGRASAETLYF.

This clone was picked up a small number of times. These gene names are mouse names. The read gets to within 4 residues of the CDR3 end, and the germline J gene fills in the rest. The genes are TRBV17 and TRBJ2-7, with 8 nucleotides matching TRBD2. Losses at the gene ends were 1 base for V and 2 bases for J; bases not matched to a gene: 4. CDR1 MNHDT and CDR2 YYDKIL come from the germline V gene. The CDR3 has 15 amino acids. Incomplete CDR3 DNA: TGTGCTAGCAGTAGAGGCTGGGGGGAGGCCTAT. Protein: CASSRGWGEAY. The full CDR3 is CASSRGWGEAYEQYF.

As concerns this clone: Gene names are the mouse ones. The CDR3 is cut off 4 residues early in the read; its end comes from the germline J gene. The chain recombines TRBV13-3 with TRBJ2-7, with unresolved D. The CDR3 is made up of 12 amino acids. The germline V and J ends were trimmed by 1 base and 0 bases, with 2 bases remaining between them. Per the germline V gene, CDR1 is NNHDY and CDR2 is SYVADS. The sequenced CDR3 bases are TGTGCCAGCAGTGATCTCTCCTAT. This translates into CASSDLSY. The full CDR3 is CASSDLSYEQYF.

Points on this clone: Mouse gene names and germline throughout. The sequenced fragment ends 4 residues before the CDR3 boundary, so the rest is inferred from the germline J gene. The rearrangement joins TRBV5 to TRBJ2-7; 9 bases fit TRBD2. Trimming removed 0 bases from V and 3 bases from J; junction bases left unmatched: 6. CDR3 length: 16 amino acids. Germline lookup yields CDR1 LGHNA and CDR2 YNLKQL (reference sequence). The CDR3 DNA, read in part, is TGTGCCAGCAGCCAAGATCTTGTGGGGGGGCGCTAT. This sequence encodes CASSQDLVGGRY. From start to end, the CDR3 is CASSQDLVGGRYEQYF.

This clone has at least ten counts. Gene names follow the mouse nomenclature. The read comes to an end 4 residues before the CDR3 does, leaving the germline J gene to fill in the end. Other DNA sequences in the sample encode the same CDR3. The chain uses TRBV1 and TRBJ2-2; 10 nucleotides align to TRBD2. The junction had 2 bases not matched to a gene; V was cut back by 4 bases and J by 0 bases. The CDR3 has 16 residues. The germline CDR1 and CDR2 sequences are NSQYPW and LRSPGD (reference sequence). CDR3 in amino acids: CTCSGTGGANTGQLYF. CDR3 bases read: TGCACCTGCAGTGGGACTGGGGGTGCAAACACCGGG.

This clone occurred a few times. Any gene name here is a mouse gene name. The read gets to within 4 residues of the CDR3 end, and the germline J gene fills in the rest. V is TRBV13-1 and J is TRBJ1-2, with D possibly being TRBD1 (6 bases). The V end lost 0 bases, the J end lost 0 bases, and 9 bases lay between the germline ends. The CDR3 is 15 residues long. CDR1 and CDR2 (germline): NSHNY, SYGAGN. The CDR3 region is CASSDARGSNSDYTF. The DNA read from the CDR3 is TGTGCCAGCAGTGATGCTAGGGGGTCAAACTCC.

This clone has only a few counts. Any gene name here is a mouse gene name. The read ends 4 residues early relative to the CDR3; the germline J gene fills the gap. In the same sample, other DNA sequences code for this CDR3. This sequence joins TRBV13-1 and TRBJ2-2; weak D call: TRBD1 (5 bases). The germline gives CDR1 NSHNY, CDR2 SYGAGN. V was pared by 0 bases and J by 2 bases, with 8 bases between. The CDR3 consists of 15 residues. CDR3 sequence: CASSDAPGNTGQLYF. The part of the CDR3 DNA that was read is TGTGCCAGCAGTGATGCCCCAGGGAACACCGGG.

For this clone: Genes and germline are mouse. The sequenced fragment ends 4 residues before the CDR3 boundary, so the rest is inferred from the germline J gene. The chain joins TRBV19 to TRBJ2-1; 7 bases align to TRBD2. V trimming: 0 bases; J trimming: 3 bases; junction bases outside the gene matches: 3. Looked up from germline, CDR1 is FNHDT and CDR2 is SITEND (reference sequence). This CDR3 has 15 residues. The CDR3: CASSIVGGSYAEQFF. The sequenced CDR3 bases are TGTGCCAGCAGTATAGTGGGGGGAAGCTATGCT.

This clone was seen a few times. Gene names refer to mouse genes. The read falls 4 residues short of the CDR3 end, and the missing part is taken from the germline J gene. The rearrangement joins TRBV5 to TRBJ2-1, with TRBD2 matching 9 bases. CDR3 length equals 17 residues. V gave up 0 bases and J gave up 3 bases; unmatched junction bases: 6. Germline V gene lookup returns CDR1 LGHNA and CDR2 YNLKQL (reference sequence). The CDR3 protein is CASSQEGWGGPYAEQFF. The CDR3 DNA, read in part, is TGTGCCAGCAGCCAAGAGGGCTGGGGGGGGCCCTATGCT.

Comments on this clone: Genes and germline are mouse. The sequenced fragment ends 4 residues before the CDR3 boundary, so the rest is inferred from the germline J gene. This chain joins TRBV13-2 and TRBJ1-2, with D possibly TRBD1 on 6 matching bases. Germline CDR1 NNHNN, CDR2 SYGAGS (reference sequence). The CDR3 loop spans 15 amino acids. CDR3 sequence reads: CASGDKRGAGPDYTF. CDR3 bases read: TGTGCCAGCGGTGATAAAAGGGGGGCCGGGCCC.

Points on this clone: The genes and germline here are from mouse. The DNA ends 4 residues before the CDR3 does, and the rest of the CDR3 is filled in from the germline J gene. V gene TRBV19 combines with J gene TRBJ2-3, with D unclear. Germline assignment: CDR1 FNHDT and CDR2 SITEND (reference sequence). V was shortened by 1 base and J by 0 bases, with 9 bases between the two germline ends. This CDR3 contains 15 residues. The sequenced part of the CDR3 DNA is TGTGCCAGCAGTATAACCCTGTCTAGTGCAGAA. It is translated as CASSITLSSAE. The CDR3 reads in full as CASSITLSSAETLYF.

Points on this clone: Mouse names are used for the genes. Read sequence stops 4 residues before the CDR3 end, and the germline J gene provides the missing end. The V and J genes are TRBV19 and TRBJ1-1; D might be TRBD1 (6 bases). The CDR3 consists of 15 residues. CDR1 and CDR2 from the germline V gene are FNHDT and SITEND (reference sequence). The V end was cut by 2 bases, the J end by 0 bases, with 11 bases between. Incomplete CDR3 DNA: TGTGCCAGCAGTATTGGGGACATTGCAAACACA. It is translated as CASSIGDIANT. The whole CDR3 sequence reads CASSIGDIANTEVFF.

This clone has a handful of counts. Since a much larger clone is just one base distant, this may be a read error. Each gene name is a mouse one. The read ends 4 residues before the CDR3 terminus; that terminus is restored from the germline J gene. The V call is TRBV4, the J call TRBJ2-3; 8 bases agree with TRBD2. The CDR3 extends over 13 amino acids. Germline-derived CDR1 and CDR2 are LGHDT and YNNKQL (reference sequence). V was pared by 6 bases and J by 1 base, with 0 bases of the junction left unmatched. The part of the CDR3 DNA that was read is TGTGCCAGCAGGGACTGGGGTGCAGAA. Its translation: CASRDWGAE. The full CDR3 reads CASRDWGAETLYF.

This clone has just a few counts. Gene names and germline refer to mouse. The DNA ends 4 residues before the CDR3 does, and the rest of the CDR3 is filled in from the germline J gene. The chain combines TRBV13-2 with TRBJ2-3, with 9 positions matching TRBD2. CDR1 is NNHNN, CDR2 SYGAGS, per germline (reference sequence). J lost 0 bases, V lost 1 base, and 3 bases had no gene match. CDR3 length: 16 amino acids. This chain's CDR3 is CASGDLGGTSAETLYF. The covered CDR3 bases are TGTGCCAGCGGTGATCTGGGGGGGACTAGTGCAGAA.

Note on this clone: The germline and genes are mouse ones. Coverage ceases 4 residues before the CDR3 finishes, and the germline J gene fills in the end. V is TRBV13-1 and J is TRBJ2-5, with D possibly TRBD1 on 6 matching bases. Germline lookup yields CDR1 NSHNY and CDR2 SYGAGN. The V and J ends lost 3 bases and 2 bases respectively, with 13 bases between them. The CDR3 extends over 15 amino acids. The CDR3 reads CASSANREGQDTQYF. CDR3 DNA (partial): TGTGCCAGCAGTGCCAACAGGGAGGGCCAAGAC.

A word on this clone: The gene names given are mouse names. Read coverage stops 4 residues before the CDR3 terminus; the germline J gene supplies the remainder. The rearrangement uses TRBV13-2 and TRBJ1-1, with 7 bases aligning to TRBD1. The CDR3 has 14 amino acids. The germline V gene has CDR1 NNHNN and CDR2 SYGAGS (reference sequence). The CDR3 here is CASGDAPGGAEVFF. CDR3 bases read: TGTGCCAGCGGTGATGCGCCAGGGGGAGCA.